This TCR beta chain was identified in a study of cytomegalovirus exposure and HLA in healthy donors. Points from the study as a whole: Later analysis identified 15,000 to 20,000 TCR beta sequences associated with HLA alleles, using a false discovery rate threshold of 0.05.

The study ran its PCR with 60 Vbeta and 13 Jbeta primers. Sequenced by immunoSEQ multiplex PCR; TCRdb stores in-frame clones only, minus some. The profile shows roughly 100,000 clones, 55% to 85% of them singletons. This clone was seen only a few times. The antigen remains undetermined. In germline, CDR1 is SGHNT, CDR2 YYREEE (reference sequence). V was pared by 3 bases and J by 7 bases, with 8 bases of the junction left unmatched. The CDR3 is 15 residues long. This TCR was recovered from a young woman in good health and CMV-seropositive. The sample was PBMCs. This chain uses TRBV5-4 with TRBJ1-2; TRBD1 aligns across 11 bases. The CDR3 coding sequence is TGTGCCAGCAGCTCTCCCAGGACAGGGGGCATTGGCTACACCTTC. Its protein is CASSSPRTGGIGYTF.